This TCR beta chain was captured in a study of cytomegalovirus exposure and HLA in healthy donors. Study results and limitations: It emerged from a later analysis that several of the most significant clusters appeared to be linked to common viral pathogens. Previously analyzed data showed that most TCR beta V segments were productive at a frequency of about 87% or about 30%. It was about 150 TCR beta chains that were listed as cytomegalovirus-associated.

Trimming took off 6 bases at V and 0 bases at J, with 12 bases between the two ends. Germline V gene data show CDR1 as MNHEY and CDR2 as SVGAGI. The CDR3 has 14 amino acids. The PCR was carried out with 60 Vbeta primers and 13 Jbeta primers. Generated by immunoSEQ multiplex PCR, the TCRdb table keeps only in-frame clones and is missing some. The table shows 150,000 to 200,000 clones, with roughly 76% occurring only once. Points on this clone: The antigen remains unidentified.

The clonotype comes from a woman between 50 and 59 years old in good health and CMV-seronegative. The gene calls are TRBV6-5 and TRBJ2-7, with D maybe TRBD1 (5 bases). The sequencing sample was made of PBMCs. CDR3 sequence (DNA): TGTGCCAGCAGAAAAGGGGCAGTCTCCTACGAGCAGTACTTC. Its translation: CASRKGAVSYEQYF.